This T cell receptor (beta chain) was captured in a study of cytomegalovirus exposure and HLA in healthy donors. Both 60 Vbeta primers and 13 Jbeta primers went into the PCR. TCRdb's table, derived via immunoSEQ multiplex PCR, lists solely in-frame clones and lacks some. The table shows 150,000 to 200,000 clones, with 80% occurring only once. J gave up 0 bases and V 2 bases, and 2 bases lay outside the gene matches. From germline, CDR1 is SGHRS and CDR2 YFSETQ. The CDR3 contains 14 residues. This chain uses TRBV5-1 with TRBJ2-7; 7 bases are a match to TRBD2. The receptor comes from a man between 18 and 35 years old in good health and CMV-seropositive. Sequenced sample: PBMCs. The CDR3 protein is CASSFLADSYEQYF. The CDR3, as DNA: TGCGCCAGCAGCTTCCTAGCGGACTCCTACGAGCAGTACTTC.